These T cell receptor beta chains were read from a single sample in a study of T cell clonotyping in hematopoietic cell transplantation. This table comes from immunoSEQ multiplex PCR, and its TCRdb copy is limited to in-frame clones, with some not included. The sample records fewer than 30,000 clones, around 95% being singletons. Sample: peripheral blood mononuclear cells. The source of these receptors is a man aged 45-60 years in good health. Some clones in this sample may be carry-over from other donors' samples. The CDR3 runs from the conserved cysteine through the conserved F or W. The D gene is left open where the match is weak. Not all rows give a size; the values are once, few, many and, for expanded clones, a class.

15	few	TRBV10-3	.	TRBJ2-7	TGTGCCATGAGGGGGGGATCGGATAGCTCCTACGAGCAGTACTTC	CAMRGGSDSSYEQYF
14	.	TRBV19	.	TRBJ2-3	TGTGCCAGTAAGGCAAGGGGGAGCACAGATACGCAGTATTTT	CASKARGSTDTQYF
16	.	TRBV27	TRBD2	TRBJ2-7	TGTGCCAGCACTCCCTATAGCGGGGGCAGCTCCTACGAGCAGTACTTC	CASTPYSGGSSYEQYF
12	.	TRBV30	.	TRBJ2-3	TGTGCCTGGAGTGGGGGCACAGATACGCAGTATTTT	CAWSGGTDTQYF
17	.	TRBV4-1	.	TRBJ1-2	TGCGCCAGCAGCCTCGAATCCCGGGACGGAGCTAACTATGGCTACACCTTC	CASSLESRDGANYGYTF
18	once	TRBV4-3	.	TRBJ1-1	TGCGCCAGCAGCCAAGTTTCTTTTTCTGAGGGATCGCACACTGAAGCTTTCTTT	CASSQVSFSEGSHTEAFF
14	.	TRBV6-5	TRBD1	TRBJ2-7	TGTGCCAGCAGTTACACGGGACAGGGCTACGAGCAGTACTTC	CASSYTGQGYEQYF
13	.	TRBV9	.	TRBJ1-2	TGTGCCAGCAGCGTAGACGCAGGCTATGGCTACACCTTC	CASSVDAGYGYTF
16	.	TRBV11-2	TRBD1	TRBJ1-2	TGTGCCAGCAGGGACGGGACAGGGGGCCGGAACTATGGCTACACCTTC	CASRDGTGGRNYGYTF
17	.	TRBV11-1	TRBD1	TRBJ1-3	TGTGCCAGCAGCCCCAGGGGATGGCGGGACAGCGGAAACACCATATATTTT	CASSPRGWRDSGNTIYF
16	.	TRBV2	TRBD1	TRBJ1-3	TGTGCCAGCAGCGGGACAGGGTCCCCCTCTGGAAACACCATATATTTT	CASSGTGSPSGNTIYF
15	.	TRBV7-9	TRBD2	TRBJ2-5	TGTGCCAGCAGCTTAGGGACTAGCGGGGCAGAGACCCAGTACTTC	CASSLGTSGAETQYF
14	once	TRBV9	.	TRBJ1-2	TGTGCCAGCAGCCTAAACAGGGAAGTCTATGGCTACACCTTC	CASSLNREVYGYTF
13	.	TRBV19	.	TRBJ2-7	TGTGCCACCCGACGGGATAGCTCCTACGAGCAGTACTTC	CATRRDSSYEQYF
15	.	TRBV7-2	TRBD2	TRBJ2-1	TGTGCCAGCAGTCCGGGGGGTGGGCTATACAATGAGCAGTTCTTC	CASSPGGGLYNEQFF
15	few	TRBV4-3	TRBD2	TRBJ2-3	TGCGCCAGCACTCTAGCGGGGGGTGCTGCAGATACGCAGTATTTT	CASTLAGGAADTQYF
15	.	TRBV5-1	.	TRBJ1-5	TGCGCCAGCAGCTTGGGACAGTCCGGCAATCAGCCCCAGCATTTT	CASSLGQSGNQPQHF
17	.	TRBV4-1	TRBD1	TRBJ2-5	TGCGCCAGCAGCCGGGGACAGGGGGCTCGGAGCCTAGAGACCCAGTACTTC	CASSRGQGARSLETQYF
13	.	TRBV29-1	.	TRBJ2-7	TGCAGCGTTGAAAGGGTAGGAACTTACGAGCAGTACTTC	CSVERVGTYEQYF
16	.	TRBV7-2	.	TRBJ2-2	TGTGCCAGCAGCCCTGGTGGGCGGAAGAACACCGGGGAGCTGTTTTTT	CASSPGGRKNTGELFF
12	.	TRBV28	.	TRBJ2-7	TGTGCCAGCGCACTACCTCTTTACGAGCAGTACTTC	CASALPLYEQYF
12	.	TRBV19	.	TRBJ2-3	TGTGCCAGTAGATTATCCGGGGATACGCAGTATTTT	CASRLSGDTQYF
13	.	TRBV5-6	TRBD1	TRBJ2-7	TGTGCCAGCAGCCGGGACAGGGTCCACGAGCAGTACTTC	CASSRDRVHEQYF
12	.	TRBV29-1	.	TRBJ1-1	TGCAGCGTTGACAGAGCGAACACTGAAGCTTTCTTT	CSVDRANTEAFF
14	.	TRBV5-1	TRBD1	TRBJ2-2	TGCGCCAGCGGGCGGACAGGGAACACCGGGGAGCTGTTTTTT	CASGRTGNTGELFF
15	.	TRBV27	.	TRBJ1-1	TGTGCCAGCAGTCCCCGTGCCAGGGTGTTTTCTGAAGCTTTCTTT	CASSPRARVFSEAFF
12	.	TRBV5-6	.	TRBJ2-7	TGTGCCAGCAGCTTAGGGGGGTACGAGCAGTACTTC	CASSLGGYEQYF
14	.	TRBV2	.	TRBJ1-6	TGTGCCAGCAGTGAGGGGCAGGCGATTTCACCCCTCCACTTT	CASSEGQAISPLHF
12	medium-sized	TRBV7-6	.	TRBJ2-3	TGTGCCAGCAGCCTTAGCACAGATACGCAGTATTTT	CASSLSTDTQYF
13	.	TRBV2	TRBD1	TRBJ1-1	TGTGCCAGCATCCTACAGGGGACCACTGAAGCTTTCTTT	CASILQGTTEAFF
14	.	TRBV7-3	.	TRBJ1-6	TGTGCCAGCAGCTTAGCTCAGGGGCAGTCACCCCTCCACTTT	CASSLAQGQSPLHF
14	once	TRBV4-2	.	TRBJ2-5	TGTGCCAGCAGCCAAGGGACAAGGGAAGAGACCCAGTACTTC	CASSQGTREETQYF
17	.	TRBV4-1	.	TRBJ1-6	TGCGCCAGCAGCCAACGAAGCGACCAGGGGTACAATTCACCCCTCCACTTT	CASSQRSDQGYNSPLHF
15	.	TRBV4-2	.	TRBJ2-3	TGTGCCAGCAGCCAAGTTTACCAAAACACAGATACGCAGTATTTT	CASSQVYQNTDTQYF
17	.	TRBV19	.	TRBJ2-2	TGTGCCAGTAGTCAGGAGGGCTCAAGGTCTGTAACCGGGGAGCTGTTTTTT	CASSQEGSRSVTGELFF
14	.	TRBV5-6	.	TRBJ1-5	TGTGCCAGCAGCTTGTTGACAGGATATCAGCCCCAGCATTTT	CASSLLTGYQPQHF
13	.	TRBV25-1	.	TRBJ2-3	TGTGCCAGCACACGGTCTGGGTCAGATACGCAGTATTTT	CASTRSGSDTQYF
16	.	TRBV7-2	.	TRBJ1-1	TGTGCCAGCAGCCCAAGGACGGCCCTGATGAACACTGAAGCTTTCTTT	CASSPRTALMNTEAFF
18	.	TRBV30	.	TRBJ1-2	TGTGCCTGGAGTGTAACCCATTTGGGGAAGGGACCTAACTATGGCTACACCTTC	CAWSVTHLGKGPNYGYTF
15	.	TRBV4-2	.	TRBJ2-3	TGTGCCAGCAGCCGAGAAGAGACTAGCACAGATACGCAGTATTTT	CASSREETSTDTQYF
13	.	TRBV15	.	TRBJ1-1	TGTGCCACCAGCAGAGCGGGGAACACTGAAGCTTTCTTT	CATSRAGNTEAFF
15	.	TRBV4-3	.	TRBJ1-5	TGCGCCAGCAGCCAAAGGTCTGGAAGCAATCAGCCCCAGCATTTT	CASSQRSGSNQPQHF
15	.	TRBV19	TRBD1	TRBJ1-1	TGTGCCAGTAGGTCAGGACAGGGAAGACTCTCTGAAGCTTTCTTT	CASRSGQGRLSEAFF
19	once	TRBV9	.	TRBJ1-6	TGTGCCAGCAGCGTAGCGTCAGGGACGGTAGATTTCTATAATTCACCCCTCCACTTT	CASSVASGTVDFYNSPLHF
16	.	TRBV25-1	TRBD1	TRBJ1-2	TGTGCCAGTACGGTAGGAGGGACAGAAGCTAACTATGGCTACACCTTC	CASTVGGTEANYGYTF
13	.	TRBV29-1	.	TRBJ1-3	TGCAGCGTTGTGGGGGGCTCTGGAAACACCATATATTTT	CSVVGGSGNTIYF
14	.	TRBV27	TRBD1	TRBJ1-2	TGTGCCAGCAGACAACAGGGGATGGAGCCTGGCTACACCTTC	CASRQQGMEPGYTF
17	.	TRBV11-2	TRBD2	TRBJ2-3	TGTGCCAGCAGCTTCCGTGGACTAGCGGGGGGGACAGATACGCAGTATTTT	CASSFRGLAGGTDTQYF
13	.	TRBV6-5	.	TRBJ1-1	TGTGCCAGCAGAGAGGGACAGAACACTGAAGCTTTCTTT	CASREGQNTEAFF
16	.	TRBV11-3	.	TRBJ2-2	TGTGCCAGCAGCAAAACATCAGGGATTAACACCGGGGAGCTGTTTTTT	CASSKTSGINTGELFF
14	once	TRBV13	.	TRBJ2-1	TGTGCCAGCAGCCTCGGACACCGCGACAATGAGCAGTTCTTC	CASSLGHRDNEQFF
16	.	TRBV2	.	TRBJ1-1	TGTGCCAGCAGTGAAGGTAACAGGGACGGGAACACTGAAGCTTTCTTT	CASSEGNRDGNTEAFF